The clone carrying this TCR beta chain was seen a handful of times. As yet, its antigen is unknown. Study results and limitations: In terms of TCR gene usage, tumor memory CD4+ T cells clustered together with blood and lymph node memory CD4+ cells, as well as with lymph node naive CD4+ cells. Tumor Treg TCRs overlapped most with tumor naive CD4+ cells.

After constant-region reverse-primer amplification, full-length variable regions underwent semi-nested PCR with Nested Universal Primer A. TCRdb fed the 5' RACE reads into MiXCR, producing one record per CDR3 protein. The sample shows around 44,000 distinct CDR3 sequences, roughly a fifth of them seen only once. Cells sorted as Tregs were CD4+, CD25+ and CD127-/low. V was clipped by 7 bases and J by 2 bases; unmatched bases: 3. The CDR3 extends over 14 amino acids. Germline values: CDR1 SGHAT, CDR2 FQNNGV. The chain carries TRBV11-2 and TRBJ2-1; 9 positions agree with TRBD2. This TCR was sampled from a female donor with breast cancer. Sequenced: Tregs sorted from blood. The CDR3 reads CASNAGGPYNEQFF. DNA of the CDR3: TGTGCCAGCAACGCGGGAGGGCCCTACAATGAGCAGTTCTTC.